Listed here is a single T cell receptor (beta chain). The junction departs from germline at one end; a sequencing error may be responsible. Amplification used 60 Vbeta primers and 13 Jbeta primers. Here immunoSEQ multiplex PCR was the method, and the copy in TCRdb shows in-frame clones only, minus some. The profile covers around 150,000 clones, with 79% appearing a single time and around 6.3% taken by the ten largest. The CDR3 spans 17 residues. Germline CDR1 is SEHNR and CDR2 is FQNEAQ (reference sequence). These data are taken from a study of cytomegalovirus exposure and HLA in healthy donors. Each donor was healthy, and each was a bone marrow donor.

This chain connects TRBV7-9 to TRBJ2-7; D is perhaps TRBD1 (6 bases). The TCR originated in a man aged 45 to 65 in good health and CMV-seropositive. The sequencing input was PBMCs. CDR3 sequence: CSSSLREGETSSYEQYF. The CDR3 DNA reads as TGTTCCAGCAGCTTAAGAGAGGGGGAAACAAGCTCCTACGAGCAGTACTTC.